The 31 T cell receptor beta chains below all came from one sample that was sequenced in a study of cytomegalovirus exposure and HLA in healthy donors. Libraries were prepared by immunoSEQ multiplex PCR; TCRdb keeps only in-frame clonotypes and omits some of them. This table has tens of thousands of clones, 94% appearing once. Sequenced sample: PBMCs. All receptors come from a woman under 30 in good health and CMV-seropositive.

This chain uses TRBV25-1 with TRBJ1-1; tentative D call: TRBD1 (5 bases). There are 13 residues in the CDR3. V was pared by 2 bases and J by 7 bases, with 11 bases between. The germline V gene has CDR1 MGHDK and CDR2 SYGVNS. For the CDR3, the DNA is TGTGCCAGCAGTGAAGGAGGGGTGGGTGAAGCTTTCTTT. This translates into CASSEGGVGEAFF.

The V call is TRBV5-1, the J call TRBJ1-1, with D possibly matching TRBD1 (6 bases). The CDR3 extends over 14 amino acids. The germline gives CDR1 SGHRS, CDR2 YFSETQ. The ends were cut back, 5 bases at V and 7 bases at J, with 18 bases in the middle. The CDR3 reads CASRPAGTSYEAFF. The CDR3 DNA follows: TGCGCCAGCAGGCCAGCCGGGACAAGTTATGAAGCTTTCTTT. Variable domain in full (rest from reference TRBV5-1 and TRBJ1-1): KAGVTQTPRYLIKTRGQQVTLSCSPISGHRSVSWYQQTPGQGLQFLFEYFSETQRNKGNFPGRFSGRQFSNSRSEMNVSTLELGDSALYLCASRPAGTSYEAFFGQGTRLTVV.

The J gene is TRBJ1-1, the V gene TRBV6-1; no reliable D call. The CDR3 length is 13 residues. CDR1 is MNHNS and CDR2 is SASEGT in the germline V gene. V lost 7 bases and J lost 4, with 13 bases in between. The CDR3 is CASILSFSTEAFF. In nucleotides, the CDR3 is TGTGCCAGCATTCTCTCGTTTAGCACTGAAGCTTTCTTT.

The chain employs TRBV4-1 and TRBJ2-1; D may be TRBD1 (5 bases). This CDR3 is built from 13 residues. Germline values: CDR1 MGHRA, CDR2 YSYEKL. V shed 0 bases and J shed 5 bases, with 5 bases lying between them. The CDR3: CASSQEGHNEQFF. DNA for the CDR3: TGCGCCAGCAGCCAAGAGGGGCACAATGAGCAGTTCTTC.

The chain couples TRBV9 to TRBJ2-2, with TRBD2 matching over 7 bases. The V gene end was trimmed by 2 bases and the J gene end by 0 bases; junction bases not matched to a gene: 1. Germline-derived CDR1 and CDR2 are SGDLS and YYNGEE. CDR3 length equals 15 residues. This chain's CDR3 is CASSVGGANTGELFF. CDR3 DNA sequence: TGTGCCAGCAGCGTGGGAGGGGCGAACACCGGGGAGCTGTTTTTT.

This CDR3 is CASRRDRGATSMNTEAFF. In DNA, the CDR3 is TGTGCCAGCAGACGAGACAGGGGAGCAACATCTATGAACACTGAAGCTTTCTTT. This chain links TRBV27 with TRBJ1-1; 8 bases map to TRBD1. V dropped 6 bases and J dropped 0; count of bases not matched to a gene: 15. The CDR3 is 18 residues long. Germline assignment: CDR1 MNHEY and CDR2 SMNVEV (reference sequence).

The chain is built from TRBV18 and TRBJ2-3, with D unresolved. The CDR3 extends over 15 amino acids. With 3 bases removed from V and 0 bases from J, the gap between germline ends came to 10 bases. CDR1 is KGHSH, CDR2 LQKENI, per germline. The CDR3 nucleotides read TGTGCCAGCTCACCGGCGGTAACTAGCACAGATACGCAGTATTTT. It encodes CASSPAVTSTDTQYF.

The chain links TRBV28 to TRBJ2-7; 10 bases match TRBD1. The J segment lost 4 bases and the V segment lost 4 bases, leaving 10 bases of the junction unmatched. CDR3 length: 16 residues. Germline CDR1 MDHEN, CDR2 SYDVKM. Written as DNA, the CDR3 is TGTGCCAGCAGTTCTCAACCGGGACAGGGGCGGTACGAGCAGTACTTC. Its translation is CASSSQPGQGRYEQYF.

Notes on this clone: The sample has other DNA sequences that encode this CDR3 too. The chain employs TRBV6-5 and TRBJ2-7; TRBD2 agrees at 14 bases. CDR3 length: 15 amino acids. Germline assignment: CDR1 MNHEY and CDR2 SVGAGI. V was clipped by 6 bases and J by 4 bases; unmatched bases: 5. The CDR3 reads CASSYGTSGSYEQYF. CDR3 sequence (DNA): TGTGCCAGCAGCTATGGGACTAGCGGGAGTTACGAGCAGTACTTC.

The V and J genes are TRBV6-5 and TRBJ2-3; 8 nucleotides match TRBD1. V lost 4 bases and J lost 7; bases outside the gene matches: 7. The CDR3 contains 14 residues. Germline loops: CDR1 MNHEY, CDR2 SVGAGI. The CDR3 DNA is TGTGCCAGCAGTTCCGGACAGGGATATAATACGCAGTATTTT. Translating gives CASSSGQGYNTQYF.

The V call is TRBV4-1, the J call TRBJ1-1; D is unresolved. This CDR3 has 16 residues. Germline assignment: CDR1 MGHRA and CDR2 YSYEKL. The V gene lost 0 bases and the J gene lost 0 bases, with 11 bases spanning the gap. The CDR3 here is CASSQDLNSMNTEAFF. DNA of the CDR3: TGCGCCAGCAGCCAAGATTTGAACAGCATGAACACTGAAGCTTTCTTT.

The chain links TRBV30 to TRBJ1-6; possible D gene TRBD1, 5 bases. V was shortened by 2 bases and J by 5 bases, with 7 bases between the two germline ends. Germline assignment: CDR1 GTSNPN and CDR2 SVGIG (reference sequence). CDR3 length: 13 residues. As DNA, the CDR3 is TGTGCCTGGAGTTTGACAGATAATTCACCCCTCCACTTT. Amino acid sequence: CAWSLTDNSPLHF.

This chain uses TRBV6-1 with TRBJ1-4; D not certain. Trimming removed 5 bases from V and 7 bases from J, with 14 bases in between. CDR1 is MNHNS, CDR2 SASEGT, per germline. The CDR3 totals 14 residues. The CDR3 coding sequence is TGTGCCAGCAGTTTAGTACAGAAGAGTGAAAAACTGTTTTTT. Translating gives CASSLVQKSEKLFF.

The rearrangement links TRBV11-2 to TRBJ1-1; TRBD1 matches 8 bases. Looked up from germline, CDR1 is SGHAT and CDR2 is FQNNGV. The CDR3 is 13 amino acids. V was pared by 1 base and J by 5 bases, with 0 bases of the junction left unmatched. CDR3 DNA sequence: TGTGCCAGCAGCTTAGGGACAGGGACTGAAGCTTTCTTT. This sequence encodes CASSLGTGTEAFF. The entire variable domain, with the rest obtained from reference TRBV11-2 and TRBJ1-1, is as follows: EAGVAQSPRYKIIEKRQSVAFWCNPISGHATLYWYQQILGQGPKLLIQFQNNGVVDDSQLPKDRFSAERLKGVDSTLKIQPAKLEDSAVYLCASSLGTGTEAFFGQGTRLTVV.

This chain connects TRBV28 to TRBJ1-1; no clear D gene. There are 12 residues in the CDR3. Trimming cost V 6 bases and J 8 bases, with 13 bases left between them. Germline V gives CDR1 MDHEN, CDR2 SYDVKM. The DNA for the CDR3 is TGTGCCAGCAGATATGAATACAACGAAGCTTTCTTT. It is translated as CASRYEYNEAFF.

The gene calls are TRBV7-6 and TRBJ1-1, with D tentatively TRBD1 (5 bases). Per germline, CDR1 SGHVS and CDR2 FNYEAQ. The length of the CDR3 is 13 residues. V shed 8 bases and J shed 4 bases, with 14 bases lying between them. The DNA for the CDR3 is TGTGCCAGCCGCGGGGGAATGAGCACTGAAGCTTTCTTT. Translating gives CASRGGMSTEAFF.

CDR3 protein: CACKSQGTEQFF. The CDR3 coding sequence is TGTGCCTGCAAGAGCCAGGGGACTGAGCAGTTCTTC. The J gene is TRBJ2-1, the V gene TRBV30; TRBD1 might be the D (6 bases). The germline V gene has CDR1 GTSNPN and CDR2 SVGIG (reference sequence). The V end lost 6 bases, the J end lost 9 bases, and 15 bases lay between the germline ends. There are 12 residues in the CDR3.

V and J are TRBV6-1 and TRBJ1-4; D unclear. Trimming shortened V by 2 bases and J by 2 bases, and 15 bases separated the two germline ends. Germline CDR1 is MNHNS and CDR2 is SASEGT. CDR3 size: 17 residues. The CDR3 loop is CASSESVSQRTNEKLFF. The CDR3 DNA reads TGTGCCAGCAGTGAATCGGTCTCTCAGCGGACTAATGAAAAACTGTTTTTT.

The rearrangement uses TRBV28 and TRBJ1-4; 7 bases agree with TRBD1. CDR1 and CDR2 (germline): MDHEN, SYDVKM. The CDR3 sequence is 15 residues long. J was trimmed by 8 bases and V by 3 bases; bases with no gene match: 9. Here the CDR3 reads CASSLTGQASEKLFF. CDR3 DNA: TGTGCCAGCAGTTTGACAGGGCAGGCGTCAGAAAAACTGTTTTTT.

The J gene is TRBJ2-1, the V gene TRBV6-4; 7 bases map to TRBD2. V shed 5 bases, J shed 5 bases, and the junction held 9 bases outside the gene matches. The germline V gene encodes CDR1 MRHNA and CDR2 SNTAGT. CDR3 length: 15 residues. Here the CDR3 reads CASSTGSGTNNEQFF. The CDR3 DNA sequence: TGTGCCAGCAGTACTGGAAGCGGGACTAACAATGAGCAGTTCTTC.

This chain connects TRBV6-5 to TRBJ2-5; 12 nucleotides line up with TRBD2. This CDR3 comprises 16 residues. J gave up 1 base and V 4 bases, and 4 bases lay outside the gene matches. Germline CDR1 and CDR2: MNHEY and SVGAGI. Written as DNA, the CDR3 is TGTGCCAGCAGTTCCTGGACTAGCGGGGCCCAAGAGACCCAGTACTTC. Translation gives CASSSWTSGAQETQYF.

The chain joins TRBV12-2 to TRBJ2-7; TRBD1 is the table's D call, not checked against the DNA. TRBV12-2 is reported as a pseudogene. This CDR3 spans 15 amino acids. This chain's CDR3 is CASRPGAGDANEQYF. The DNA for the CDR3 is TGTGCAAGTCGCCCCGGGGCAGGGGATGCGAACGAGCAGTACTTC.

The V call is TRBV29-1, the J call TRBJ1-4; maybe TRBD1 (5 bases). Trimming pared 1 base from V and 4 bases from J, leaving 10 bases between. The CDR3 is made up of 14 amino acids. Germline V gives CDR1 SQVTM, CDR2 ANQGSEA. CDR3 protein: CSVEATGVNEKLFF. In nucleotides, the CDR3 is TGCAGCGTTGAAGCTACAGGAGTTAATGAAAAACTGTTTTTT.

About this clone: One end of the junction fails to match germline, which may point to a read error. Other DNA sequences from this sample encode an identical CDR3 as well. The CDR3, as DNA: TGTGCCAGTTCACCGGGCGGGAATCAGCCCCAGCATTTT. This codes for CASSPGGNQPQHF. The chain couples TRBV18 to TRBJ1-5; D unresolved. Germline CDR1 KGHSH, CDR2 LQKENI. The CDR3 has 13 amino acids.

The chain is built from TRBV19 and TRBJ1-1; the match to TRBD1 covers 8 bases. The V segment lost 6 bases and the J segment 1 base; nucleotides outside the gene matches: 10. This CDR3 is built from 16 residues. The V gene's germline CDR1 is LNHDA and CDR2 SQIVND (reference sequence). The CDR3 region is CASRGVIGQGNTEAFF. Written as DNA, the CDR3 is TGTGCCAGTAGAGGCGTAATTGGACAGGGGAACACTGAAGCTTTCTTT. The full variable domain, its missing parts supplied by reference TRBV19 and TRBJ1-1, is DGGITQSPKYLFRKEGQNVTLSCEQNLNHDAMYWYRQDPGQGLRLIYYSQIVNDFQKGDIAEGYSVSREKKESFPLTVTSAQKNPTAFYLCASRGVIGQGNTEAFFGQGTRLTVV.

CDR3 nucleotide sequence: TGTGCCAGCAGTTACACAGGGGTTGCATCCGAGCAGTACTTC. This gives the protein CASSYTGVASEQYF. V and J are TRBV6-6 and TRBJ2-7; 7 bases map to TRBD1. Trimming took 2 bases from V and 6 from J; bases not matched to a gene: 7. The CDR3 totals 14 residues. Germline V CDR1 and CDR2: MNHNY, SVGAGI (reference sequence).

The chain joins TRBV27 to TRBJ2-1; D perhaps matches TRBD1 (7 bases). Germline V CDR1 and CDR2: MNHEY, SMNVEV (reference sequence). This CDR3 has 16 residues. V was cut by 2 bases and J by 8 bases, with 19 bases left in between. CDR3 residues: CASSLGGGTVHHEQFF. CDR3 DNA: TGTGCCAGCAGTTTAGGAGGCGGGACAGTCCATCATGAGCAGTTCTTC.

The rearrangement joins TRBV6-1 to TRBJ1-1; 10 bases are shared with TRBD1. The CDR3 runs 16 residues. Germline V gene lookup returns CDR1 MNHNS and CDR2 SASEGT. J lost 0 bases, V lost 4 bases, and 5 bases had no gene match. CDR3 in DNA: TGTGCCAGCAGTGCTAGACAGGGGGCCCTGAACACTGAAGCTTTCTTT. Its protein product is CASSARQGALNTEAFF.

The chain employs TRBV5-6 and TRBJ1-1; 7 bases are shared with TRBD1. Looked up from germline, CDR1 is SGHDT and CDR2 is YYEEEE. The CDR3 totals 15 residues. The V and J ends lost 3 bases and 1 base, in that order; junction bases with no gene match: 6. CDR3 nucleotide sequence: TGTGCCAGCAGCTGGCCGGGACAGCAGAACACTGAAGCTTTCTTT. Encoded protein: CASSWPGQQNTEAFF.

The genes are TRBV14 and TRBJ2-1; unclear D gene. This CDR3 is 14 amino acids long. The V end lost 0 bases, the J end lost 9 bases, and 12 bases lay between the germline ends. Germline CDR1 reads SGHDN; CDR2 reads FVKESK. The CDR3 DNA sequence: TGTGCCAGCAGCCAAGATCTCGCGTTGCGTGAGCAGTTCTTC. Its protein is CASSQDLALREQFF.

The CDR3 DNA reads as TGCGCCAGCAGCTTGGCCGCGGGAATTGGCTACACCTTC. Amino acids: CASSLAAGIGYTF. The chain couples TRBV5-1 to TRBJ1-2; D ambiguous. V was shortened by 0 bases and J by 7 bases, with 10 bases between the two germline ends. The CDR3 is 13 amino acids. In germline, CDR1 is SGHRS, CDR2 YFSETQ.